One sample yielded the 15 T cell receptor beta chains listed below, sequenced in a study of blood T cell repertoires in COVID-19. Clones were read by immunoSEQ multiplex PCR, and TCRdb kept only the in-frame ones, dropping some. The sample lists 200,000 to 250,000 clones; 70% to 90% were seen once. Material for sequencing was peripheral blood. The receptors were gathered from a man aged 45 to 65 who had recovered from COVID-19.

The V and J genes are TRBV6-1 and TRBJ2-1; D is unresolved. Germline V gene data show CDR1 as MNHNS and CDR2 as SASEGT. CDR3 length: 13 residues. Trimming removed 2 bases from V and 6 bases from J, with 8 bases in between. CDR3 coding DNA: TGTGCCAGCAGTGAACGTACTATCAATGAGCAGTTCTTC. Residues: CASSERTINEQFF.

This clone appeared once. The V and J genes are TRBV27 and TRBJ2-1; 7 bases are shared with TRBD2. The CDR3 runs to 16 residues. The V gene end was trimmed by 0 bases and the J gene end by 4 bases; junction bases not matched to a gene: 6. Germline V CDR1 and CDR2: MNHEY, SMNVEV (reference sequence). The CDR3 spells CASSLSGGGLYNEQFF. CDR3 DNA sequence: TGTGCCAGCAGTTTATCCGGGGGAGGGCTTTACAATGAGCAGTTCTTC.

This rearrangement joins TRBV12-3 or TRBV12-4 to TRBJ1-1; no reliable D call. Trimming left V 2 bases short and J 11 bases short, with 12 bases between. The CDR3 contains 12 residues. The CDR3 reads CASSLSQAVAFF. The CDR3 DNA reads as TGTGCCAGCAGTTTAAGTCAGGCCGTGGCTTTCTTT.

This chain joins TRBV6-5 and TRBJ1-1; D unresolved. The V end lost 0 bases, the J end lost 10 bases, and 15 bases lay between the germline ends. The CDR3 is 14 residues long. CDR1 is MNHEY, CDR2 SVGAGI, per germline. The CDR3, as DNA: TGTGCCAGCAGTTACTCGTCTCTTCTAGGCGTAGCTTTCTTT. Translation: CASSYSSLLGVAFF.

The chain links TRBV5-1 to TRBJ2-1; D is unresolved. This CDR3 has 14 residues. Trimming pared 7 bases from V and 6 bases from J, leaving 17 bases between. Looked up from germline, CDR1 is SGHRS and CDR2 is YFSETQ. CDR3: CASRRSRVSNEQFF. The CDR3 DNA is TGCGCCAGCCGCAGATCTAGAGTTAGCAATGAGCAGTTCTTC.

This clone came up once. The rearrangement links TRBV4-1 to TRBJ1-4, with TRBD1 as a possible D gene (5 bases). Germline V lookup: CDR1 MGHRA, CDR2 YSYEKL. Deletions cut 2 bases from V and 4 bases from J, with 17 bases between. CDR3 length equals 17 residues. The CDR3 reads CASSQIGFQGFNEKLFF. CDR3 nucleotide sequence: TGCGCCAGCAGCCAAATAGGTTTTCAGGGTTTTAATGAAAAACTGTTTTTT.

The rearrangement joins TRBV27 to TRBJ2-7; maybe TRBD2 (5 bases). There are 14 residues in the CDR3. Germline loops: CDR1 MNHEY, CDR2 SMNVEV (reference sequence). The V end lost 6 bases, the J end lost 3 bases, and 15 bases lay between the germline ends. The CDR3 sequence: CASRDGLGGYEQYF. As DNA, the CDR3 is TGTGCCAGCAGGGACGGACTTGGAGGCTACGAGCAGTACTTC.

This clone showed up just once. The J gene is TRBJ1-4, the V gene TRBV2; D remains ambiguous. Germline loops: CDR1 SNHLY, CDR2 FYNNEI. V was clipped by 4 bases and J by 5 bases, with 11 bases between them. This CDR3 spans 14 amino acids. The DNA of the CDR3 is TGTGCCAGCAGTGTCAGGCAGCAGAATGAAAAACTGTTTTTT. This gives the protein CASSVRQQNEKLFF.

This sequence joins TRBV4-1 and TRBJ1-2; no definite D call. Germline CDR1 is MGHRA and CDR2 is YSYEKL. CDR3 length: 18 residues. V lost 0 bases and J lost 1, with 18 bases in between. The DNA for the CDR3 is TGCGCCAGCAGCCAAGATAGAGGCAGACCAGATTATAACTATGGCTACACCTTC. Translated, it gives CASSQDRGRPDYNYGYTF.

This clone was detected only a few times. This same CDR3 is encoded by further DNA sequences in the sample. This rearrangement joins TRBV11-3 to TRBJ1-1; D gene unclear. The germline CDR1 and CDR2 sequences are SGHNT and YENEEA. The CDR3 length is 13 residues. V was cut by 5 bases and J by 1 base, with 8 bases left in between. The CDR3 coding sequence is TGTGCCAGCAGCCTGGGCGAGAACACTGAAGCTTTCTTT. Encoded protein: CASSLGENTEAFF.

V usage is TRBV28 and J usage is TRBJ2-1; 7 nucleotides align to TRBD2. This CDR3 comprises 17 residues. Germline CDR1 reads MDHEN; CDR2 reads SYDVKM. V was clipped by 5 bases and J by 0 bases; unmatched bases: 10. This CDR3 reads CASSPRAGYSSYNEQFF. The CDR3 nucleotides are TGTGCCAGCAGTCCAAGAGCGGGGTATAGCTCCTACAATGAGCAGTTCTTC.

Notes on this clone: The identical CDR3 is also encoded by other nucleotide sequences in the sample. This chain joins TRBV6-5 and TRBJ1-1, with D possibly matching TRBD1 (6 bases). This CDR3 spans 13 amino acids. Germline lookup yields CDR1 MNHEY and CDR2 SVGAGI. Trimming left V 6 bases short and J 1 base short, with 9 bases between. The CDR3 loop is CASSLRGNTEAFF. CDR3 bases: TGTGCCAGCAGCCTCAGGGGGAACACTGAAGCTTTCTTT.

In DNA form, the CDR3 reads TGTGCCAGCGGGGTCTCTAGCGGGAGCTACGAGCAGTACTTC. It codes for CASGVSSGSYEQYF. J is TRBJ2-7 and V is TRBV19; TRBD2 aligns across 10 bases. CDR3 length: 14 residues. Losses at the gene ends were 9 bases for V and 3 bases for J; bases not matched to a gene: 8. In germline, CDR1 is LNHDA, CDR2 SQIVND (reference sequence).

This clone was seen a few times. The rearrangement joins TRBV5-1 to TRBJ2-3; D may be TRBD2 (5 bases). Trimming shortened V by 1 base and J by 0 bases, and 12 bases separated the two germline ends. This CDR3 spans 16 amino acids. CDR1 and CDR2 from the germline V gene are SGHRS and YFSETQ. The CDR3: CASSLQVALSTDTQYF. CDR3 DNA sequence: TGCGCCAGCAGCTTGCAGGTAGCGCTAAGCACAGATACGCAGTATTTT.

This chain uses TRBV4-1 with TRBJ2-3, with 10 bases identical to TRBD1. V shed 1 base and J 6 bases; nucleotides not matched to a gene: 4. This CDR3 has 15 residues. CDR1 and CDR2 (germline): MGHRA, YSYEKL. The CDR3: CASSQGTGGLDTQYF. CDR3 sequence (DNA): TGCGCCAGCAGCCAAGGGACAGGGGGTCTGGATACGCAGTATTTT.